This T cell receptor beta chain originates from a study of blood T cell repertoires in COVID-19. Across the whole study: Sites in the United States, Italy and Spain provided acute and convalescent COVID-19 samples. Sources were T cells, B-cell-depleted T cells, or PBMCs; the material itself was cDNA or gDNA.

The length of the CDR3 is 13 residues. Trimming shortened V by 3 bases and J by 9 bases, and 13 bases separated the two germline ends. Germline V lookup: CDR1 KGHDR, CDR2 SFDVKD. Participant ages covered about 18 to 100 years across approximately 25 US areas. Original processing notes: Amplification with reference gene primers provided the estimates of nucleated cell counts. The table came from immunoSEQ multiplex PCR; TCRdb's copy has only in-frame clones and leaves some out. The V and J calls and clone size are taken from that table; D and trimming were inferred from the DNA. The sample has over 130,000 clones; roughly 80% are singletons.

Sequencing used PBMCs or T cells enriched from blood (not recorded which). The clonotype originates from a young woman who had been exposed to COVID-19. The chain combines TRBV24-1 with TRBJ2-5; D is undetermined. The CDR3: CATSDTVNRPQYF. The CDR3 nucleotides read TGTGCCACCAGTGATACAGTCAACCGCCCCCAGTACTTC.